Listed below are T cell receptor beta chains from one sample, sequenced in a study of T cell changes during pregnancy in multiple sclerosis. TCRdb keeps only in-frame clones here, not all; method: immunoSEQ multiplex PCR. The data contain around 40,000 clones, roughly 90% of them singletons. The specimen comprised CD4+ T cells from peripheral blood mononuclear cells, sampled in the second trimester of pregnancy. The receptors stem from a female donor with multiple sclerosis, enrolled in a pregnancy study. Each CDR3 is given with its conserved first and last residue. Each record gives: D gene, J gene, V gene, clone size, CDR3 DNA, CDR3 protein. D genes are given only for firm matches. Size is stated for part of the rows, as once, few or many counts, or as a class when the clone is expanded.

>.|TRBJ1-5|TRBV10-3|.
TGTGCCATCAGTGAGCGTAATGTGGCAGATAGCAATCAGCCCCAGCATTTT
CAISERNVADSNQPQHF
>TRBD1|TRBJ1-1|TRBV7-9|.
TGTGCCAGCAGCGAAGACAGGGGAGGGCACACTGAAGCTTTCTTT
CASSEDRGGHTEAFF
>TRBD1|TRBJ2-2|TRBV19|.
TGTGCCAGTTCCAGACAGGGAAGCACCGGGGAGCTGTTTTTT
CASSRQGSTGELFF
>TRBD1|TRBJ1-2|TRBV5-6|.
TGTGCCAGCAGCCTACGACAGGGCAACTATGGCTACACCTTC
CASSLRQGNYGYTF
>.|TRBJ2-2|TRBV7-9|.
TGTGCCAGCAGCTTTCGTTTGGGGGCGACGAACACCGGGGAGCTGTTTTTT
CASSFRLGATNTGELFF
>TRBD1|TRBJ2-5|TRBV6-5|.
TGTGCCAGCAGTTCATACCGCAGGGGGCCGGAGACCCAGTACTTC
CASSSYRRGPETQYF
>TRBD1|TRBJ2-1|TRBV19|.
TGTGCCAGTAGTATAGCCCAACAGGGGGACTATGAGCAGTTCTTC
CASSIAQQGDYEQFF
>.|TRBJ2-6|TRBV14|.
TGTGCCAGCAGCCAAGTTCCCAGGCAGGCTGGGGCCAACGTCCTGACTTTC
CASSQVPRQAGANVLTF
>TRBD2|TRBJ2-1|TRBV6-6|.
TGTGCCAGCAGTAGCGGGAGGTTCGATGAGCAGTTCTTC
CASSSGRFDEQFF
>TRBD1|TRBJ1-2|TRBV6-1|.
TGTGCCAGCAGTGAAGGCAGGGGGAACTATGGCTACACCTTC
CASSEGRGNYGYTF
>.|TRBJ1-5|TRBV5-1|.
TGCGCCAGCCGCCTAGGAGAGAATCAGCCCCAGCATTTT
CASRLGENQPQHF
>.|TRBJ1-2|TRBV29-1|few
TGCAGCGTTGAAGACCGGAACGGGGGCTACACCTTC
CSVEDRNGGYTF
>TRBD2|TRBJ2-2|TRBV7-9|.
TGTGCCAGCATCCCTGTTCTAGCGGACGAACAAGGGACCGGGGAGCTGTTTTTT
CASIPVLADEQGTGELFF
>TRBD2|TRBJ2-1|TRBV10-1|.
TGCGCCAGCATCCTGACTAGCGGGAACCCCTACAATGAGCAGTTCTTC
CASILTSGNPYNEQFF
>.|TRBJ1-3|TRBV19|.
TGTGCCAGTAGTCCGCGACAGAAAGACTCTGGAAACACCATATATTTT
CASSPRQKDSGNTIYF
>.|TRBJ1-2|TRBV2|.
TGTGCCAGCAGTGAGATCGGGACATATGGCTACACCTTC
CASSEIGTYGYTF
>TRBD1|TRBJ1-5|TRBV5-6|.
TGTGCCAGCAGCTTACAGGGGGGCAATCAGCCCCAGCATTTT
CASSLQGGNQPQHF
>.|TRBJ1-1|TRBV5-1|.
TGCGCCAGCAGCTTGGAAGGGGAAATAAATAGAAACACTGAAGCTTTCTTT
CASSLEGEINRNTEAFF
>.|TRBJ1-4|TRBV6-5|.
TGTGCCAGCAGTTACTCGAGAGGGCATAATGAAAAACTGTTTTTT
CASSYSRGHNEKLFF
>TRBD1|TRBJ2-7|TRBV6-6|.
TGTGCCAGCAGTTATATGGGACAGGGGTACGAGCAGTACTTC
CASSYMGQGYEQYF
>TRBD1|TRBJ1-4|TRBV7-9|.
TGTGCCAGCAGCGACAGGGGTGGGACTAATGAAAAACTGTTTTTT
CASSDRGGTNEKLFF
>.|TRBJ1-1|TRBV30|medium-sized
TGTGCCTGGAGTGTTATTCTCCCGGCAGGGTGGCACACTGAAGCTTTCTTT
CAWSVILPAGWHTEAFF
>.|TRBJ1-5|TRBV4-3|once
TGCGCCAGCAGCCAAGAAATTGGGGCTTATAGCAATCAGCCCCAGCATTTT
CASSQEIGAYSNQPQHF
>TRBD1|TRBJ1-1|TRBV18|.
TGTGCCAGCTCACCGGGACAGGGACGAGTTGAAGCTTTCTTT
CASSPGQGRVEAFF
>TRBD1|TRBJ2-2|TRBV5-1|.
TGCGCCAGCCGGGACAGGGGAACCGGGGAGCTGTTTTTT
CASRDRGTGELFF
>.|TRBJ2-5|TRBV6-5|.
TGTGCCAGCAGTTACTCGTCAGGGACCCAGTACTTC
CASSYSSGTQYF
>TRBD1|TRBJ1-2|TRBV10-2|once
TGCGCCAGCAGTGCCAAGACAGGGGGCAACGATGGCTACACCTTC
CASSAKTGGNDGYTF
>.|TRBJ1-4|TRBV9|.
TGTGCCAGCAGCTCCCGACAGACTAATGAAAAACTGTTTTTT
CASSSRQTNEKLFF
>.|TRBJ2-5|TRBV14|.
TGTGCCAGCAGCCAATACTGGGAGACCCAGTACTTC
CASSQYWETQYF
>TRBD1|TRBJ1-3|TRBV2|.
TGTGCCAGCAGTGGGGGGACAGGGTTGGGAAACACCATATATTTT
CASSGGTGLGNTIYF
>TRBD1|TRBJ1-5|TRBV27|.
TGTGCCAGTTCCCTTCGACCAGGGGGCCCGGGCAATCAGCCCCAGCATTTT
CASSLRPGGPGNQPQHF
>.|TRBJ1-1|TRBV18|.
TGTGCCAGCTCACCAGGTGGGGCCCCTGAAGCTTTCTTT
CASSPGGAPEAFF
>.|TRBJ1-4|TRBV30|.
TGTGCCTGGACACAGGGCGGTCGGGAAAAACTGTTTTTT
CAWTQGGREKLFF
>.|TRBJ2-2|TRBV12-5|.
TGTGCTAGTGGTTTGGGGCAGAACACCGGGGAGCTGTTTTTT
CASGLGQNTGELFF
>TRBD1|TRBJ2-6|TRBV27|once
TGTGCCAGCAGTTCCCCTCCGGGACAGAGTTGGGGGGCCAACGTCCTGACTTTC
CASSSPPGQSWGANVLTF
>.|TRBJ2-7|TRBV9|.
TGTGCCAGCAGCGCAGGAATGGTATTAGGATGGCAGTACTTC
CASSAGMVLGWQYF
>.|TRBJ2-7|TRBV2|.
TGTGCCAGCAGTCCTATTGGGAGATACGAGCAGTACTTC
CASSPIGRYEQYF
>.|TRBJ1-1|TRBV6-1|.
TGTGCCAGCAGCGTTAATCAGGACACTGAAGCTTTCTTT
CASSVNQDTEAFF
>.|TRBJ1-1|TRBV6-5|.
TGTGCCAGCAGGGATCTTGGAAGCGGCATCACTGAAGCTTTCTTT
CASRDLGSGITEAFF
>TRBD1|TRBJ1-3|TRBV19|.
TGTGCCAGTAGTACCCTGACGGGACAGGGGTTTATGGGGTCTGGAAACACCATATATTTT
CASSTLTGQGFMGSGNTIYF
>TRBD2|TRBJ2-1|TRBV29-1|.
TGCAGCGTTGATCGTAGCGGGGGATACAATGAGCAGTTCTTC
CSVDRSGGYNEQFF
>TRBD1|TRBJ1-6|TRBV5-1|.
TGCGCCAGCAGCTTTAGAAGACAGGGAAGCGCTTCACCCCTCCACTTT
CASSFRRQGSASPLHF
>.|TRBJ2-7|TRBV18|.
TGTGCCAGCTCCCCGAACAGCTTCTACGAGCAGTACTTC
CASSPNSFYEQYF
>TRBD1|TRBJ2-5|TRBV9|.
TGTGCCAGCACCAGAGGGGGACAGGGGAACCAAGAGACCCAGTACTTC
CASTRGGQGNQETQYF
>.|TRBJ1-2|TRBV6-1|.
TGTGCCAGCAGTGAAGCACGGGGTTTTAACTATGGCTACACCTTC
CASSEARGFNYGYTF
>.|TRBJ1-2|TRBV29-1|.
TGCAGCGTTGGGTATTTTGGGGGGAGGAGTCCCACCTTC
CSVGYFGGRSPTF
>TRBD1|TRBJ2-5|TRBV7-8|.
TGTGCCAGCAGACGCCAAAGGACAGGGGGAAAAGAGACCCAGTACTTC
CASRRQRTGGKETQYF
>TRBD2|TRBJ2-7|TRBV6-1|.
TGTGCCAGCAGGCGGGGACTAGCGGGCTCCTACGAGCAGTACTTC
CASRRGLAGSYEQYF
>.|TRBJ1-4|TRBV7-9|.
TGTGCCAGCAGCTTAGGGGCAATTGCAACTAATGAAAAACTGTTTTTT
CASSLGAIATNEKLFF
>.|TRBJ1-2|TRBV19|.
TGTGCCAGCCTCAAACAGGGAGAAGAAGGCTACACCTTC
CASLKQGEEGYTF
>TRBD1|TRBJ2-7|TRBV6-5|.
TGTGCCAGCAGCCTGACAGGGGGCGAGCAGTACTTC
CASSLTGGEQYF
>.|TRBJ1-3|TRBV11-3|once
TGTGCCAGCAGCTTAGTAGGGGGAATTAGAAACACCATATATTTT
CASSLVGGIRNTIYF
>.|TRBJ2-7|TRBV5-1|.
TGCGCCAGCAGCCCAGCGCAGCTCAACTCCTACGAGCAGTACTTC
CASSPAQLNSYEQYF
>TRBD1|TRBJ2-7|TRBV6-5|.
TGTGCCAGCAGTAATCCGGGACAGGGGACCTACGAGCAGTACTTC
CASSNPGQGTYEQYF
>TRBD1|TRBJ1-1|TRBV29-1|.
TGCAGCGTTGAAGAGGTCGGCAGGGGGTCGGTAGCCACTGAAGCTTTCTTT
CSVEEVGRGSVATEAFF
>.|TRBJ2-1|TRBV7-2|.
TGTGCCAGCAGCTTATCCCTAAACGAGCAGTTCTTC
CASSLSLNEQFF
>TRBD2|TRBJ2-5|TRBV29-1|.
TGCAGCTTCGCCGGGACTAGCGGGCAAGAGACCCAGTACTTC
CSFAGTSGQETQYF
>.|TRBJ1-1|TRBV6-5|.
TGTGCCAGCAGGGCCGGGCTCGATCGCGGGGCTTTCTTT
CASRAGLDRGAFF
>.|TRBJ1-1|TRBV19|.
TGTGCCAGTGGCCAAGCTTTCTTT
CASGQAFF
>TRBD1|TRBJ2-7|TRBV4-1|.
TGCGCCAGCAGCCAAGATGGGGCCGGGACAGGGGTAATTTTTGGGCAGTACTTC
CASSQDGAGTGVIFGQYF